These 20 T cell receptor beta chains were sequenced from one sample in a study of T cell changes during pregnancy in multiple sclerosis. Sequencing used immunoSEQ multiplex PCR; TCRdb keeps in-frame clones, though not all of them. Of more than 40,000 clones in the sample, around 92% were seen once. The sample consisted of CD8+ T cells from peripheral blood mononuclear cells, taken in the first trimester of pregnancy. The receptors originated from a female donor with multiple sclerosis, enrolled in a pregnancy study.

J is TRBJ2-2 and V is TRBV9; 9 nucleotides line up with TRBD1. The germline V gene encodes CDR1 SGDLS and CDR2 YYNGEE. The CDR3 sequence is 19 residues long. V trimming: 4 bases; J trimming: 3 bases; junction bases outside the gene matches: 16. The CDR3 sequence: CASSTPGTGSKGDTGELFF. For the CDR3, the DNA is TGTGCCAGCAGCACCCCCGGGACAGGGTCTAAAGGGGACACCGGGGAGCTGTTTTTT.

The chain carries TRBV2 and TRBJ1-5, with 9 bases fitting TRBD1. Germline V gene lookup returns CDR1 SNHLY and CDR2 FYNNEI. The CDR3 has 17 amino acids. J was trimmed by 0 bases and V by 5 bases; bases with no gene match: 8. The CDR3: CASSPPTGGYSNQPQHF. The CDR3 DNA follows: TGTGCCAGCAGTCCTCCCACAGGGGGCTATAGCAATCAGCCCCAGCATTTT.

V gene TRBV7-6 combines with J gene TRBJ1-6; TRBD1 is a possible D gene (5 bases). Germline values: CDR1 SGHVS, CDR2 FNYEAQ. This CDR3 contains 15 residues. V shed 7 bases and J shed 10 bases, with 20 bases lying between them. The CDR3 reads CASTKSRQGGSPLHF. The CDR3 bases are TGTGCCAGCACAAAATCCCGGCAGGGAGGATCACCCCTCCACTTT.

This clone was observed a single time. The V gene is TRBV2, the J gene TRBJ1-1; a possible D gene is TRBD1 (5 bases). Trimming removed 9 bases from V and 4 bases from J, with 15 bases in between. Germline CDR1 is SNHLY and CDR2 is FYNNEI. The CDR3 sequence is 13 residues long. The CDR3 region is CASQGSLGTEAFF. CDR3 nucleotide sequence: TGTGCCAGTCAGGGTTCGTTGGGCACTGAAGCTTTCTTT. The variable domain in full, with the rest retrieved from reference TRBV2 and TRBJ1-1, is EPEVTQTPSHQVTQMGQEVILRCVPISNHLYFYWYRQILGQKVEFLVSFYNNEISEKSEIFDDQFSVERPDGSNFTLKIRSTKLEDSAMYFCASQGSLGTEAFFGQGTRLTVV.

The chain's CDR3 is CSVDNQGNYGYTF. In DNA, the CDR3 is TGCAGCGTTGACAATCAGGGGAACTATGGCTACACCTTC. V and J are TRBV29-1 and TRBJ1-2; possibly TRBD1 for D (6 bases). V was pared by 3 bases and J by 2 bases, with 10 bases between. CDR3 length: 13 residues. From germline, CDR1 is SQVTM and CDR2 ANQGSEA.

This chain links TRBV27 with TRBJ2-1, with D hard to call. The germline gives CDR1 MNHEY, CDR2 SMNVEV (reference sequence). The CDR3 loop spans 11 amino acids. Trimming removed 5 bases at V and 4 bases at J, with 3 bases between. CDR3 sequence reads: CASSHYNEQFF. In DNA form, the CDR3 reads TGTGCCAGCAGTCATTACAATGAGCAGTTCTTC.

The rearrangement uses TRBV7-2 and TRBJ1-5; 7 nucleotides agree with TRBD1. Unmatched junction bases numbered 5, after V lost 6 bases and J lost 0 bases. The CDR3 is 15 amino acids. Germline CDR1 and CDR2: SGHTA and FQGNSA. In DNA, the CDR3 is TGTGCCAGCAGTCCCGGGACAGTTAGCAATCAGCCCCAGCATTTT. It yields the protein CASSPGTVSNQPQHF.

This clone was counted a single time. This chain links TRBV19 with TRBJ2-7, with 8 bases aligning to TRBD1. V lost 5 bases, J lost 3 bases, and 3 bases stayed unmatched. The CDR3 runs 13 residues. Germline V gene lookup returns CDR1 LNHDA and CDR2 SQIVND (reference sequence). This chain's CDR3 is CASSAGTGYEQYF. As DNA, the CDR3 is TGTGCCAGTAGTGCCGGGACAGGCTACGAGCAGTACTTC. The entire variable domain, with the rest obtained from reference TRBV19 and TRBJ2-7, is as follows: DGGITQSPKYLFRKEGQNVTLSCEQNLNHDAMYWYRQDPGQGLRLIYYSQIVNDFQKGDIAEGYSVSREKKESFPLTVTSAQKNPTAFYLCASSAGTGYEQYFGPGTRLTVT.

J is TRBJ2-1 and V is TRBV27; 11 bases match TRBD2. CDR1 is MNHEY, CDR2 SMNVEV, per germline (reference sequence). This CDR3 spans 16 amino acids. V gave up 3 bases and J gave up 10 bases; unmatched junction bases: 11. The CDR3 sequence: CASSFMTSGIIREQFF. DNA for the CDR3: TGTGCCAGCAGTTTCATGACTAGCGGGATAATAAGGGAGCAGTTCTTC.

The chain employs TRBV7-8 and TRBJ2-1; D unresolved. V lost 2 bases, J lost 0 bases, and 11 bases lay in between. There are 16 residues in the CDR3. Germline CDR1 SGHVS, CDR2 FQNEAQ. CDR3 sequence: CASSLTLSSSYNEQFF. The CDR3 region has the DNA TGTGCCAGCAGCTTAACTCTTTCTAGCTCCTACAATGAGCAGTTCTTC. The whole variable domain, remainder taken from reference TRBV7-8 and TRBJ2-1, is GAGVSQSPRYKVAKRGQDVALRCDPISGHVSLFWYQQALGQGPEFLTYFQNEAQLDKSGLPSDRFFAERPEGSVSTLKIQRTQQEDSAVYLCASSLTLSSSYNEQFFGPGTRLTVL.

The chain recombines TRBV9 with TRBJ2-1; TRBD2 agrees at 11 bases. The length of the CDR3 is 18 residues. Germline V lookup: CDR1 SGDLS, CDR2 YYNGEE. The trim removed 0 bases at V and 0 bases at J, leaving 5 bases unmatched. The CDR3 DNA follows: TGTGCCAGCAGCGTAGTTAGCGGGGGGGCCGGCTCCTACAATGAGCAGTTCTTC. Translated, it gives CASSVVSGGAGSYNEQFF.

The rearrangement uses TRBV6-1 and TRBJ1-1, with TRBD1 as a possible D gene (5 bases). There are 10 residues in the CDR3. The V gene's germline CDR1 is MNHNS and CDR2 SASEGT. Deletions cut 6 bases from V and 8 bases from J, with 7 bases between. The CDR3 sequence: CASSRTEAFF. CDR3 coding DNA: TGTGCCAGCAGCCGGACAGAAGCTTTCTTT.

The rearrangement uses TRBV28 and TRBJ2-7, with 9 nucleotides matching TRBD1. J gave up 4 bases and V 3 bases, and 7 bases lay outside the gene matches. CDR3 length: 15 amino acids. Germline-derived CDR1 and CDR2 are MDHEN and SYDVKM. CDR3 sequence: CASSLSGTGTYEQYF. In nucleotides, the CDR3 is TGTGCCAGCAGTTTGAGTGGGACAGGGACATACGAGCAGTACTTC.

V and J are TRBV2 and TRBJ1-5; the D gene is possibly TRBD1 (5 bases). CDR1 is SNHLY, CDR2 FYNNEI, per germline. V gave up 4 bases and J gave up 3 bases, with 10 bases separating them. The CDR3 has 14 residues. DNA of the CDR3: TGTGCCAGCAGTGGAGGGACTAACAATCAGCCCCAGCATTTT. Residues: CASSGGTNNQPQHF.

The rearrangement uses TRBV5-6 and TRBJ1-1, with D perhaps matching TRBD1 (5 bases). Per germline, CDR1 SGHDT and CDR2 YYEEEE. Trimming took off 0 bases at V and 11 bases at J, with 14 bases between the two ends. The CDR3 contains 13 residues. CDR3 in amino acids: CASSLGAGVRAFF. CDR3 sequence (DNA): TGTGCCAGCAGCTTGGGAGCGGGGGTGAGGGCTTTCTTT.

The chain recombines TRBV27 with TRBJ2-7, with 7 bases that match TRBD1. V lost 5 bases to trimming and J lost 2 bases; unmatched junction nucleotides: 3. This CDR3 contains 13 residues. Germline values: CDR1 MNHEY, CDR2 SMNVEV (reference sequence). CDR3 region: CASSHRGPYEQYF. CDR3 coding DNA: TGTGCCAGCAGTCACAGGGGACCCTACGAGCAGTACTTC.

The V gene is TRBV6-6, the J gene TRBJ2-7; 10 positions match TRBD1. There are 16 residues in the CDR3. Germline V gene lookup returns CDR1 MNHNY and CDR2 SVGAGI (reference sequence). The V gene end was trimmed by 4 bases and the J gene end by 5 bases; junction bases not matched to a gene: 11. The CDR3 spells CASSLPPGQGYDEQYF. CDR3 bases: TGTGCCAGCAGTTTGCCACCGGGACAGGGGTACGACGAGCAGTACTTC.

V and J are TRBV9 and TRBJ2-1; TRBD2 matches at 8 bases. The CDR3 consists of 17 residues. Looked up from germline, CDR1 is SGDLS and CDR2 is YYNGEE. V was clipped by 0 bases and J by 7 bases; unmatched bases: 12. The CDR3 coding sequence is TGTGCCAGCAGCGTAGGTCGGGAGGGAATGAGTTGGAATGAGCAGTTCTTC. Protein product: CASSVGREGMSWNEQFF.

This chain connects TRBV7-3 to TRBJ2-7, with 10 nucleotides matching TRBD2. The ends lost 3 bases at V and 10 bases at J; junction bases unmatched: 6. Germline V gene sequence: CDR1 SGHTA, CDR2 FQGTGA. The CDR3 loop spans 13 amino acids. The CDR3 spells CASSFLAGEEQYF. The CDR3 nucleotides read TGTGCCAGCAGCTTTCTAGCGGGAGAGGAACAGTACTTC.

The chain has TRBV15 and TRBJ1-2; D gene unclear. This CDR3 is built from 16 residues. The V gene lost 0 bases and the J gene lost 0 bases, with 11 bases spanning the gap. Germline values: CDR1 LNHNV, CDR2 YYDKDF (reference sequence). The CDR3 spells CATSRDSPHPNYGYTF. CDR3 coding DNA: TGTGCCACCAGCAGAGACTCTCCACACCCTAACTATGGCTACACCTTC.